The 14 T cell receptor beta chains reported below all come from one sample, sequenced in a study of vaccination effects on CD4 cells after COVID-19 (dated by TCRdb to the early 2020s). These TCRs are of unknown antigen specificity. Library preparation employed the immunoSEQ multiplex PCR assay. Held by TCRdb, this immuneACCESS table contains in-frame sequences only and omits some clones. Under half of the omission traces to an unresolved V gene where checked; the cause of the rest is unknown. This sample has around 32,000 clones in its table, and around 70% of those were observed once. Of the sample, 12% is held by the ten largest clones. The ViraFEST assay stimulated PBMC with viral peptide pools and then used TCR sequencing to identify antigen-specific CD4+ T cell clonotypes by expansion. After about 10 days of culture, CD4+ T cells were isolated with the EasySep CD4+ T cell isolation kit. Each participant got two doses of an mRNA SARS-CoV-2 vaccine, either BNT162b2 or mRNA-1273.

The material was CD4+ T cells from PBMCs cultured with HCoV-229E spike peptides, obtained after COVID-19 vaccination. Read against the paper, the sample's cell subset or site label means: HCoV-229E spike overlapping peptide pool stimulation. The receptors were sampled from a human donor who received a COVID-19 vaccine.

The CDR3 reads CASSIDAGPGGYEQYF. DNA for the CDR3: TGTGCCAGTAGTATAGACGCGGGGCCCGGGGGTTACGAGCAGTACTTC. This chain joins TRBV19 and TRBJ2-7, with D possibly being TRBD2 (6 bases). V was pared by 0 bases and J by 4 bases, with 16 bases between. The CDR3 loop spans 16 amino acids. Germline CDR1 is LNHDA and CDR2 is SQIVND (reference sequence). Using reference TRBV19 and TRBJ2-7 for the parts outside the CDR3, the full variable domain is DGGITQSPKYLFRKEGQNVTLSCEQNLNHDAMYWYRQDPGQGLRLIYYSQIVNDFQKGDIAEGYSVSREKKESFPLTVTSAQKNPTAFYLCASSIDAGPGGYEQYFGPGTRLTVT.

The V gene is TRBV4-2, the J gene TRBJ1-2; D gene unclear. V was pared by 1 base and J by 6 bases, with 15 bases between. The germline V gene has CDR1 LGHNA and CDR2 YNFKEQ. The CDR3 is made up of 15 amino acids. The chain's CDR3 is CASSQGTPGGDGYTF. The CDR3 DNA reads TGTGCCAGCAGCCAAGGGACCCCCGGTGGAGATGGCTACACCTTC.

This clone appeared once. The chain recombines TRBV7-8 with TRBJ2-1, with 7 bases matching TRBD2. CDR3 length equals 16 residues. Looked up from germline, CDR1 is SGHVS and CDR2 is FQNEAQ. V shed 5 bases, J shed 4 bases, and the junction held 11 bases outside the gene matches. As DNA, the CDR3 is TGTGCCAGCAGCACGATGAGCGGGATCAGGTACAATGAGCAGTTCTTC. It codes for CASSTMSGIRYNEQFF.

The chain's CDR3 is CASSIITGAEQFF. CDR3 nucleotides: TGTGCCAGCAGTATCATAACCGGGGCAGAGCAGTTCTTC. V usage is TRBV27 and J usage is TRBJ2-1; D could derive from TRBD1 or TRBD2 (5 bases each). The CDR3 extends over 13 amino acids. V dropped 5 bases and J dropped 10 bases, with 15 bases sitting between them. In germline, CDR1 is MNHEY, CDR2 SMNVEV (reference sequence).

This clone was detected a few times. This chain joins TRBV7-8 and TRBJ2-7; the match to TRBD1 covers 8 bases. Germline assignment: CDR1 SGHVS and CDR2 FQNEAQ. CDR3 size: 13 residues. Trimming at V came to 10 bases and at J to 3 bases, leaving 8 bases not matched to a gene. Here the CDR3 reads CATTRGQGYEQYF. The CDR3 DNA sequence: TGTGCCACCACCCGAGGACAGGGCTACGAGCAGTACTTC.

The chain has TRBV27 and TRBJ1-4; TRBD1 aligns across 7 bases. Germline lookup yields CDR1 MNHEY and CDR2 SMNVEV (reference sequence). The V segment lost 6 bases and the J segment 3 bases; nucleotides outside the gene matches: 4. CDR3 length equals 14 residues. CDR3 protein: CASRTGVANEKLFF. DNA for the CDR3: TGTGCCAGCAGAACAGGGGTGGCTAATGAAAAACTGTTTTTT.

In its sample, this clone was seen a few times. The gene calls are TRBV7-9 and TRBJ1-2; D gene unclear. Germline values: CDR1 SEHNR, CDR2 FQNEAQ (reference sequence). V was pared by 0 bases and J by 0 bases, with 11 bases between. The CDR3 loop spans 16 amino acids. CDR3 DNA: TGTGCCAGCAGCTTAGCAGTTCCCCGAGCTAACTATGGCTACACCTTC. Translated: CASSLAVPRANYGYTF.

J is TRBJ2-1 and V is TRBV7-9; D call uncertain. Trimming removed 1 base from V and 0 bases from J, with 4 bases in between. The CDR3 is 14 residues long. The V gene's germline CDR1 is SEHNR and CDR2 FQNEAQ (reference sequence). CDR3 DNA: TGTGCCAGCAGCTTAGGTCTCTCCTACAATGAGCAGTTCTTC. It codes for CASSLGLSYNEQFF.

CDR3: CASSPPRRTGGSMNTEAFF. In DNA form, the CDR3 reads TGTGCCAGCTCACCGCCCCGCAGGACAGGGGGGTCAATGAACACTGAAGCTTTCTTT. The chain has TRBV18 and TRBJ1-1, with 10 bases aligning to TRBD1. Germline assignment: CDR1 KGHSH and CDR2 LQKENI. Trimming cost V 3 bases and J 0 bases; bases outside gene matches: 13. This CDR3 spans 19 amino acids. The full variable domain, rest sourced from reference TRBV18 and TRBJ1-1, is NAGVMQNPRHLVRRRGQEARLRCSPMKGHSHVYWYRQLPEEGLKFMVYLQKENIIDESGMPKERFSAEFPKEGPSILRIQQVVRGDSAAYFCASSPPRRTGGSMNTEAFFGQGTRLTVV.

The genes are TRBV7-6 and TRBJ2-3; D gene uncertain. Germline-derived CDR1 and CDR2 are SGHVS and FNYEAQ. The CDR3 extends over 13 amino acids. Trimming pared 4 bases from V and 2 bases from J, leaving 7 bases between. The CDR3 reads CASSSPPTDTQYF. The CDR3, as DNA: TGTGCCAGCAGCTCCCCCCCCACAGATACGCAGTATTTT.

The genes are TRBV3-1 (or the pseudogene TRBV3-2) and TRBJ1-1; a possible D gene is TRBD1 (5 bases). The length of the CDR3 is 13 residues. Trimming removed 4 bases at V and 3 bases at J, with 9 bases between. CDR1 is LGHDT and CDR2 is YNNKEL in the germline V gene (reference sequence). CDR3: CASSPRQYTEAFF. In nucleotides, the CDR3 is TGTGCCAGCAGCCCAAGACAGTACACTGAAGCTTTCTTT.

This rearrangement joins TRBV5-1 to TRBJ2-1, with D tentatively TRBD2 (5 bases). CDR3 length: 15 residues. CDR1 and CDR2 from the germline V gene are SGHRS and YFSETQ. With 4 bases removed from V and 4 bases from J, the gap between germline ends came to 15 bases. The CDR3 region has the DNA TGCGCCAGCAGCATATTACCATCGGGGTACAATGAGCAGTTCTTC. Translation gives CASSILPSGYNEQFF.

V is TRBV14 and J is TRBJ2-7, with D hard to call. Per germline, CDR1 SGHDN and CDR2 FVKESK. Trimming took off 4 bases at V and 2 bases at J, with 12 bases between the two ends. The CDR3 has 14 amino acids. In DNA, the CDR3 is TGTGCCAGCAGCCGTCGGCTATTACCCTACGAGCAGTACTTC. Protein sequence: CASSRRLLPYEQYF.

This sequence joins TRBV19 and TRBJ1-6, with 9 bases aligning to TRBD1. CDR1 and CDR2 from the germline V gene are LNHDA and SQIVND (reference sequence). CDR3 length equals 14 residues. V trimming: 5 bases; J trimming: 9 bases; junction bases outside the gene matches: 5. The CDR3 region is CASSVQGAASPLHF. The CDR3 DNA sequence: TGTGCCAGTAGTGTACAGGGGGCTGCTTCACCCCTCCACTTT.